This TCR beta chain was profiled in a study of early T cells in non-severe SARS-CoV-2 infection. Study background: Investigators sequenced bulk RNA drawn from unsorted whole blood, and chains remained unpaired. Study-wide results and limits: VDJdb matching favored anti-spike CD8 responses, missing private and CD4 specificities.

Germline CDR1 and CDR2: SGHRS and YFSETQ. V gave up 4 bases and J gave up 5 bases, with 14 bases separating them. This CDR3 is built from 14 residues. Individual cDNA molecules received unique molecular identifiers during library preparation. One entry per CDR3 protein, called by TCRdb with MiXCR from the 5' RACE reads. The table includes 95,000 to 110,000 distinct CDR3 sequences, around 10% detected once. As regards this clonotype: What it binds is unknown.

The chain combines TRBV5-1 with TRBJ2-3; D is ambiguous. The receptor's source is an adult who was a healthcare worker with PCR-confirmed SARS-CoV-2 infection or an uninfected control (not recorded which). The sample taken for sequencing was whole blood. In DNA, the CDR3 is TGCGCCAGCAGCATGCGGTCTTCAGGAGATACGCAGTATTTT. Its protein product is CASSMRSSGDTQYF.